This T cell receptor beta chain was obtained from a study of brain T cells in children with intractable seizures. Only in-frame clones appear in the TCRdb table, and some are missing; sequencing was by immunoSEQ multiplex PCR. The sample comprises under 400,000 clones, 93% of which are singletons, and 5.5% to 6% rests with the top ten. Time point meaning: blood from clinic visit 5 months post-surgery; TSC patient then seizure free. At least one anti-epileptic drug was given before surgery. Germline values: CDR1 MNHEY, CDR2 SVGAGI. There are 15 residues in the CDR3. V gave up 6 bases and J gave up 7 bases; unmatched junction bases: 11. This clone was detected only once.

This TCR was recovered from a boy younger than two with tuberous sclerosis and intractable seizures. This material consisted of peripheral blood, taken around 5 months after surgery. The V gene is TRBV6-5, the J gene TRBJ1-5; 8 nucleotides match TRBD1. CDR3 sequence: CASRDPAGGWQPQHF. As DNA, the CDR3 is TGTGCCAGCAGGGACCCGGCAGGGGGCTGGCAGCCCCAGCATTTT.